Included here is one TCR beta chain sequence, with context. Its antigen is still unknown. These data originate in a study of cytomegalovirus exposure and HLA in healthy donors. Whole-study results and caveats: A previous analysis found most TCR beta V segments productive roughly 87% or roughly 30% of the time. Later analysis demonstrated an association between a missense DCLRE1C variant and TCR beta V- and J-gene trimming.

This CDR3 is 14 amino acids long. CDR1 MDHEN and CDR2 SYDVKM come from the germline V gene. V was shortened by 3 bases and J by 7 bases, with 16 bases between the two germline ends. Amplification used 60 Vbeta primers and 13 Jbeta primers. Clones were sequenced by immunoSEQ multiplex PCR, and TCRdb holds only the in-frame ones, with some missing. The sample lists fewer than 250,000 clones, 60% to 85% occurring once. This sequence joins TRBV28 and TRBJ2-7, with D unresolved. This receptor was identified in a woman between 18 and 29 years old in good health and CMV-seronegative. Sample: PBMCs. As DNA, the CDR3 is TGTGCCAGCAGTTTGAGCATCTCCTCGGGTGAGCAGTACTTC. As protein: CASSLSISSGEQYF.